This is a list of T cell receptor beta chains from one sample in a study of control samples from healthy donors and cancer patients. Measured with immunoSEQ multiplex PCR; TCRdb has only the in-frame clones, and not every one. The sample lists roughly 100,000 clones; about 80% were seen once. What was sequenced was blood. The receptors shown here come from a woman aged 45-59 years in good health. CDR3s include the opening cysteine and the closing phenylalanine or tryptophan. D genes are given only for firm matches. Clone size is shown for a subset of rows, as once, few, many or a class of expanded clone.

>TRBJ1-2|-|TRBV27|-
CASRGTDYLYTF
TGTGCCAGCAGGGGAACGGACTATCTCTACACCTTC
>TRBJ2-5|-|TRBV5-1|-
CASSLGQAQETQYF
TGCGCCAGCAGCTTGGGACAGGCACAAGAGACCCAGTACTTC
>TRBJ1-4|TRBD1|TRBV9|once
CASSIGTGNEKLFF
TGTGCCAGCAGCATCGGGACAGGGAATGAAAAACTGTTTTTT
>TRBJ1-6|-|TRBV4-1|-
CASSQEGGGNGNSPLHF
TGCGCCAGCAGCCAAGAAGGCGGGGGTAACGGTAATTCACCCCTCCACTTT
>TRBJ2-1|-|TRBV18|-
CASSPGGQTNEQFF
TGTGCCAGCTCACCAGGGGGACAAACTAATGAGCAGTTCTTC
>TRBJ1-1|-|TRBV25-1|-
CASSEGRRNTEAFF
TGTGCCAGCAGTGAGGGACGTAGGAACACTGAAGCTTTCTTT
>TRBJ2-5|-|TRBV9|-
CASSPGPRGETQYF
TGTGCCAGCAGCCCGGGACCTCGGGGGGAGACCCAGTACTTC
>TRBJ2-2|TRBD1|TRBV2|-
CASSRTGNTGELFF
TGTGCCAGCAGCCGGACAGGGAACACCGGGGAGCTGTTTTTT
>TRBJ2-1|TRBD2|TRBV27|-
CASSSGLAKFF
TGTGCCAGCAGTTCGGGACTAGCCAAGTTCTTC
>TRBJ2-3|-|TRBV2|-
CAVGGPRGSWDTQYF
TGTGCCGTCGGGGGGCCTCGAGGTAGCTGGGATACGCAGTATTTT
>TRBJ1-4|-|TRBV11-2|-
CASSLGDATNEKLFF
TGTGCCAGCAGCCTGGGGGACGCAACTAATGAAAAACTGTTTTTT
>TRBJ2-4|-|TRBV6-2/TRBV6-3|-
CASSPTGQNIQYF
TGTGCCAGCAGTCCCACTGGGCAAAACATTCAGTACTTC
>TRBJ2-1|TRBD2|TRBV9|-
CASSVAGGGLAGEQFF
TGTGCCAGCAGCGTAGCTGGAGGAGGACTAGCGGGAGAGCAGTTCTTC
>TRBJ2-4|TRBD1|TRBV6-1|-
CASSEVDRGSKNIQYF
TGTGCCAGCAGTGAAGTTGACAGGGGGTCCAAAAACATTCAGTACTTC
>TRBJ1-2|-|TRBV15|-
CATSQTANYGYTF
TGTGCCACCAGCCAGACAGCTAACTATGGCTACACCTTC
>TRBJ2-2|-|TRBV5-8|-
CASSLGTRNTGELFF
TGTGCCAGCAGCTTGGGGACCAGGAACACCGGGGAGCTGTTTTTT
>TRBJ2-3|TRBD1|TRBV7-3|-
CASSSGQGKTDTQYF
TGTGCCAGCAGTTCAGGACAGGGGAAAACAGATACGCAGTATTTT
>TRBJ2-2|-|TRBV24-1|few
CATRRGTNTGELFF
TGTGCCACCCGGCGGGGTACGAACACCGGGGAGCTGTTTTTT
>TRBJ2-7|-|TRBV24-1|-
CATSGDLGRPYEQYF
TGTGCCACCAGTGGGGACCTCGGCCGCCCCTACGAGCAGTACTTC
>TRBJ2-7|-|TRBV5-6|once
CASSLGRTPYEQYF
TGTGCCAGCAGCTTGGGACGGACGCCTTACGAGCAGTACTTC
>TRBJ2-7|-|TRBV21-1|-
CASSKTPGQGVREQYF
TGTGCCAGCAGCAAAACGCCGGGGCAGGGGGTGAGGGAGCAGTACTTC
>TRBJ2-5|TRBD1|TRBV3-1/TRBV3-2|-
CASSNQRTGQETQYF
TGTGCCAGCAGCAACCAACGGACAGGGCAAGAGACCCAGTACTTC
>TRBJ2-6|-|TRBV11-3|-
CASSLGGNGANVLTF
TGTGCCAGCAGCTTAGGGGGAAACGGGGCCAACGTCCTGACTTTC
>TRBJ2-2|-|TRBV6-5|-
CASTQVGLTGELFF
TGTGCCAGCACCCAAGTAGGGCTCACCGGGGAGCTGTTTTTT
>TRBJ2-7|TRBD2|TRBV2|-
CASGRDYSYEQYF
TGTGCCAGCGGCCGGGACTACTCCTACGAGCAGTACTTC
>TRBJ2-1|TRBD2|TRBV19|few
CASSKGLVENEQFF
TGTGCCAGTAGTAAAGGACTAGTGGAGAATGAGCAGTTCTTC
>TRBJ2-7|TRBD1|TRBV5-3|-
CARSFGQDEYEQYF
TGTGCCAGAAGCTTCGGACAGGACGAATACGAGCAGTACTTC
>TRBJ2-3|-|TRBV11-2|-
CASSTADTQYF
TGTGCCAGCTCTACGGCGGATACGCAGTATTTT
>TRBJ2-7|-|TRBV6-2/TRBV6-3|many
CASSSGNYEQYF
TGTGCCAGCAGTTCAGGGAACTACGAGCAGTACTTC
>TRBJ1-1|-|TRBV25-1|-
CASSVDTNTEAFF
TGTGCCAGCAGTGTAGACACGAACACTGAAGCTTTCTTT
>TRBJ2-1|TRBD2|TRBV6-2/TRBV6-3|once
CASSSPLAGLYNEQFF
TGTGCCAGCAGTTCCCCACTAGCGGGCCTTTACAATGAGCAGTTCTTC
>TRBJ1-2|-|TRBV15|-
CATSRGAGDTLSGYGYTF
TGTGCCACCAGCAGGGGGGCCGGGGACACACTAAGCGGCTATGGCTACACCTTC
>TRBJ2-1|-|TRBV5-1|-
CASRLRSAYNEQFF
TGCGCCAGCCGTTTAAGATCGGCCTACAATGAGCAGTTCTTC
>TRBJ1-2|TRBD1|TRBV9|-
CASSVDPGGGSNYGYTF
TGTGCCAGCAGCGTAGATCCAGGGGGCGGTTCGAACTATGGCTACACCTTC
>TRBJ1-2|-|TRBV5-5|-
CASSSDSWQYGYTF
TGTGCCAGCAGTTCGGACAGCTGGCAGTATGGCTACACCTTC
>TRBJ1-1|-|TRBV4-2|-
CASSQMRDAMGLF
TGTGCCAGCAGCCAAATGAGGGACGCGATGGGACTCTTT
>TRBJ2-2|TRBD1|TRBV4-1|-
CASRQGKGSGELFF
TGCGCCAGCAGACAGGGGAAGGGCTCCGGGGAGCTGTTTTTT
>TRBJ2-7|TRBD1|TRBV7-2|-
CASSTGQGYEQYF
TGTGCCAGCAGCACCGGACAGGGGTACGAGCAGTACTTC
>TRBJ2-1|TRBD2|TRBV27|-
CASSFQGLAGLGYNEQFF
TGTGCCAGCAGTTTTCAAGGACTAGCGGGTCTAGGCTACAATGAGCAGTTCTTC
>TRBJ1-6|-|TRBV28|-
CASSSETDNSPLHF
TGTGCCAGCAGTTCCGAGACAGATAATTCACCCCTCCACTTT
>TRBJ1-4|-|TRBV19|-
CASSIRKLFF
TGTGCCAGTAGTATTCGGAAACTGTTTTTT
>TRBJ2-7|-|TRBV6-6|-
CASSTPTSLEQYF
TGTGCCAGCAGTACCCCGACCAGTCTGGAGCAGTACTTC
>TRBJ1-2|TRBD1|TRBV30|-
CAWRAQGAQGGYTF
TGTGCCTGGAGGGCACAGGGGGCGCAGGGTGGCTACACCTTC
>TRBJ1-2|TRBD1|TRBV7-2|few
CASSFRTGPYPNYGYTF
TGTGCCAGCAGCTTTCGGACAGGGCCCTATCCTAACTATGGCTACACCTTC
>TRBJ1-2|TRBD1|TRBV6-2/TRBV6-3|-
CAGSYGTGGYGYTF
TGTGCCGGCAGTTACGGGACAGGGGGATATGGCTACACCTTC
>TRBJ2-5|-|TRBV5-6|-
CASSLGPGTPQETQYF
TGTGCCAGCAGCTTGGGACCCGGGACACCACAAGAGACCCAGTACTTC
>TRBJ2-7|-|TRBV11-2|-
CASSLADITYEQYF
TGTGCCAGCAGCTTAGCCGACATAACCTACGAGCAGTACTTC
>TRBJ1-5|-|TRBV7-8|-
CASSPAGTPNQPQHF
TGTGCCAGCAGCCCCGCCGGCACCCCGAATCAGCCCCAGCATTTT
>TRBJ2-7|-|TRBV5-5|-
CASSTDPGVSYEQYF
TGTGCCAGCAGCACCGATCCAGGGGTCTCCTACGAGCAGTACTTC
>TRBJ2-7|TRBD2|TRBV5-8|-
CASSLANTNGRNYEQYF
TGTGCCAGCAGCTTGGCCAACACCAACGGGAGGAACTACGAGCAGTACTTC
>TRBJ2-1|TRBD1|TRBV5-4|-
CASSLDRASYNEQFF
TGTGCCAGCAGCCTCGACAGGGCTTCCTACAATGAGCAGTTCTTC
>TRBJ2-2|-|TRBV5-1|-
CASSFAPGSNTGELFF
TGCGCCAGCAGCTTCGCGCCGGGGTCGAACACCGGGGAGCTGTTTTTT
>TRBJ2-1|-|TRBV5-8|-
CASSLISRDEQFF
TGTGCCAGCAGCTTGATTAGCCGGGATGAGCAGTTCTTC
>TRBJ1-2|TRBD1|TRBV2|-
CATRGQGAADGYTF
TGTGCCACCAGGGGGCAGGGGGCTGCCGATGGCTACACCTTC
>TRBJ1-2|-|TRBV5-6|-
CASSLVSEDGYTF
TGTGCCAGCAGCTTGGTGTCAGAAGATGGCTACACCTTC
>TRBJ1-1|-|TRBV5-6|-
CASSLTSGTTEAFF
TGTGCCAGCAGCTTGACATCAGGGACCACTGAAGCTTTCTTT
>TRBJ2-7|-|TRBV27|once
CASSWGPKRIYEQYF
TGTGCCAGCAGTTGGGGGCCCAAGAGGATCTACGAGCAGTACTTC
>TRBJ1-6|-|TRBV19|-
CASSMNSVSPLHF
TGTGCCAGTAGTATGAACAGTGTTTCACCCCTCCACTTT
>TRBJ2-7|-|TRBV19|few
CASSKTGTYTDRQYF
TGTGCCAGTAGTAAAACCGGGACATACACCGATAGGCAGTACTTC